These 19 T cell receptor beta chains were sequenced from one sample in a study of blood T cells in healthy people across ages. It was with a sample-barcoded 5' primer and a J-beta primer mix that a second PCR of roughly 7 to 11 cycles was run. From the 5' RACE reads, TCRdb called clonotypes with MiXCR, one entry per CDR3 protein. The sample holds fewer than 900,000 distinct CDR3 sequences, about 42% seen once. Material: blood. These receptor sequences come from a woman aged 55-75 years in good health.

As concerns this clonotype: A single base separates this from a much larger clone, so it may be a read error. The gene calls are TRBV29-1 and TRBJ2-7; no clear D. The CDR3 runs to 11 residues. In germline, CDR1 is SQVTM, CDR2 ANQGSEA. The CDR3 DNA sequence: TGCAGCATTGACCAAGCCTACGAGCAGTACTTC. Translating gives CSIDQAYEQYF.

This clonotype came up many times. The chain carries TRBV9 and TRBJ2-5; 10 bases are shared with TRBD2. With 0 bases clipped from V and 5 bases from J, the junction kept 7 bases outside the gene matches. Germline V gene sequence: CDR1 SGDLS, CDR2 YYNGEE. The CDR3 is 16 amino acids. CDR3 nucleotide sequence: TGTGCCAGCAGCGTAGGTCCTAGCGGGGGCGTGGAGACCCAGTACTTC. This sequence encodes CASSVGPSGGVETQYF. Looking up the rest from reference TRBV9 and TRBJ2-5 gives the full variable domain: DSGVTQTPKHLITATGQRVTLRCSPRSGDLSVYWYQQSLDQGLQFLIQYYNGEERAKGNILERFSAQQFPDLHSELNLSSLELGDSALYFCASSVGPSGGVETQYFGPGTRLLVL.

This clonotype was seen once. This could be a read error, since a much larger clone is one nucleotide away. V usage is TRBV7-8 and J usage is TRBJ1-2; no clear D gene. Looked up from germline, CDR1 is SGHVS and CDR2 is FQNEAQ. CDR3 length: 14 amino acids. Here the CDR3 reads CASSPSRVNYGHTF. CDR3 coding DNA: TGTGCCAGCAGCCCTTCAAGGGTAAACTATGGCCACACCTTC.

This clonotype came up once. The chain joins TRBV24-1 to TRBJ2-1; D may be TRBD1 or TRBD2 (5 bases each). Trimming took 8 bases from V and 9 from J, leaving 13 bases between them. The CDR3 is 12 amino acids. From germline, CDR1 is KGHDR and CDR2 SFDVKD. CDR3 nucleotides: TGTGCCACCACCGATGGGGCGGGTGAGCAGTTCTTC. Residues: CATTDGAGEQFF.

This clonotype was seen only a few times. The chain joins TRBV27 to TRBJ1-2, with a possible D match to TRBD1 (5 bases). This CDR3 has 14 amino acids. V lost 5 bases and J 0 bases, leaving 10 bases between the germline ends. Germline V gives CDR1 MNHEY, CDR2 SMNVEV (reference sequence). CDR3 DNA sequence: TGTGCCAGCAGTATGGAGGGGACTAACTATGGCTACACCTTC. Translation: CASSMEGTNYGYTF.

The chain uses TRBV10-3 and TRBJ2-1, with D maybe TRBD1 (6 bases). Trimming shortened V by 9 bases and J by 5 bases, and 17 bases separated the two germline ends. The CDR3 is 14 amino acids. Germline V CDR1 and CDR2: ENHRY, SYGVKD. CDR3: CAITPGQNNNEQFF. CDR3 nucleotides: TGTGCCATTACACCGGGACAAAACAACAATGAGCAGTTCTTC.

This clonotype was picked up many times. This chain joins TRBV5-1 and TRBJ2-5; the D is unclear. The CDR3 runs 15 residues. Between the trimmed V and J ends, which lost 3 bases and 2 bases, there was a span of 14 bases. The V gene's germline CDR1 is SGHRS and CDR2 YFSETQ. The CDR3 DNA follows: TGCGCCAGCAGCTCCTGGGCGCCCGATCAAGAGACCCAGTACTTC. It translates to CASSSWAPDQETQYF.

This clonotype was detected once. V gene TRBV18 combines with J gene TRBJ1-5; no definite D call. The CDR3 sequence is 14 residues long. V lost 2 bases to trimming and J lost 9 bases, with 14 bases between them. Per the germline V gene, CDR1 is KGHSH and CDR2 is LQKENI. The DNA for the CDR3 is TGTGCCAGCTCACCAACAGCGCCGAGACGGCCCCAGCATTTT. Its protein product is CASSPTAPRRPQHF. Drawing the rest from reference TRBV18 and TRBJ1-5, the complete variable domain is NAGVMQNPRHLVRRRGQEARLRCSPMKGHSHVYWYRQLPEEGLKFMVYLQKENIIDESGMPKERFSAEFPKEGPSILRIQQVVRGDSAAYFCASSPTAPRRPQHFGDGTRLSIL.

The chain uses TRBV12-3 or TRBV12-4 and TRBJ2-4, with D perhaps TRBD2 (7 bases). The DNA end favors TRBJ2-7, so the J call may be wrong. The CDR3 length is 14 residues. The CDR3: CASRLRGGSHEQYF. The CDR3 region has the DNA TGTGCCAGCAGACTCAGGGGAGGGTCCCACGAGCAGTACTTC.

The chain employs TRBV6-2 or TRBV6-3 and TRBJ1-4; 8 nucleotides agree with TRBD1. Germline V gene data show CDR1 as MNHEY and CDR2 as SVGEGT. This CDR3 comprises 15 residues. Unmatched junction bases numbered 6, after V lost 2 bases and J lost 7 bases. The CDR3 region has the DNA TGTGCCAGCAGTTACGAACAGGGGGTCGGTGAAAAACTGTTTTTT. It is translated as CASSYEQGVGEKLFF.

This clonotype was counted a few times. The CDR3, as DNA: TGTGCCAGCAGTTTAGACTACAACAATGAGCAGTTCTTC. It is translated as CASSLDYNNEQFF. V and J are TRBV12-3 or TRBV12-4 and TRBJ2-1; D gene unclear. The CDR3 extends over 13 amino acids. Trimming took 1 base from V and 5 from J, leaving 6 bases between them.

This rearrangement joins TRBV24-1 to TRBJ2-2, with D possibly being TRBD1 (6 bases). The CDR3 contains 16 residues. The germline V gene encodes CDR1 KGHDR and CDR2 SFDVKD. V was cut by 3 bases and J by 0 bases, with 10 bases left in between. The CDR3 spells CATSDARQANTGELFF. DNA of the CDR3: TGTGCCACCAGTGATGCCCGACAGGCGAACACCGGGGAGCTGTTTTTT.

Concerning this clonotype itself: This clone may be a read error of a much larger clone one base away. The rearrangement uses TRBV7-9 and TRBJ2-7; 7 bases are shared with TRBD2. Trimming cost V 5 bases and J 1 base; bases outside gene matches: 17. The CDR3 is 18 residues long. Looked up from germline, CDR1 is SEHNR and CDR2 is FQNEAQ (reference sequence). CDR3 sequence reads: CASSPAKSTGGGSYEQYF. CDR3 DNA: TGTGCCAGCAGCCCGGCAAAATCGACTGGCGGGGGTTCCTACGAGCAGTACTTC.

Only a few counts were recorded for this clonotype. This chain uses TRBV7-9 with TRBJ2-1; perhaps TRBD2 as D (6 bases). Trimming took 5 bases from V and 4 from J, leaving 9 bases between them. This CDR3 spans 13 amino acids. Germline CDR1 is SEHNR and CDR2 is FQNEAQ (reference sequence). CDR3: CASSRSGYNEQFF. In DNA form, the CDR3 reads TGTGCCAGCAGCCGTAGCGGTTACAATGAGCAGTTCTTC.

This clonotype was detected a few times. The CDR3, as DNA: TGTGCCAGCAGTTACTCGTTAAATGGCTACACCTTC. Protein sequence: CASSYSLNGYTF. The chain is built from TRBV6-6 and TRBJ1-2; D remains unclear. Trimming took 0 bases from V and 6 from J, leaving 5 bases between them. This CDR3 is built from 12 residues. Germline CDR1 and CDR2: MNHNY and SVGAGI (reference sequence).

The chain couples TRBV20-1 to TRBJ2-6; no clear D. Germline assignment: CDR1 DFQATT and CDR2 SNEGSKA (reference sequence). This CDR3 is 14 amino acids long. The V end was cut by 0 bases, the J end by 5 bases, with 8 bases between. The CDR3: CSARDVSWANVLTF. The CDR3 DNA reads as TGCAGTGCTAGAGATGTGAGTTGGGCCAACGTCCTGACTTTC.

This clonotype was seen a single time. V usage is TRBV20-1 and J usage is TRBJ1-1; the match to TRBD1 covers 7 bases. V lost 4 bases, J lost 1 base, and 6 bases stayed unmatched. The CDR3 sequence is 14 residues long. Germline V gene sequence: CDR1 DFQATT, CDR2 SNEGSKA (reference sequence). CDR3 amino acids: CSATPTGRNTEAFF. The CDR3 DNA reads TGCAGTGCTACACCGACAGGGAGGAACACTGAAGCTTTCTTT.

This clonotype was recorded many times. The rearrangement joins TRBV20-1 to TRBJ2-7; D is possibly TRBD2 (5 bases). CDR1 DFQATT and CDR2 SNEGSKA come from the germline V gene (reference sequence). The CDR3 is 11 residues long. V dropped 7 bases and J dropped 4 bases, with 11 bases sitting between them. The CDR3 sequence: CSVEWEYEQYF. The CDR3 nucleotides are TGCAGTGTTGAATGGGAGTACGAGCAGTACTTC.

This clonotype was counted between two and nine times. The rearrangement joins TRBV7-2 to TRBJ2-5; no firm D call. The CDR3 sequence is 13 residues long. CDR1 SGHTA and CDR2 FQGNSA come from the germline V gene. The V gene lost 2 bases and the J gene lost 5 bases, with 9 bases spanning the gap. CDR3 sequence reads: CASSLMGWETQYF. CDR3 nucleotides: TGTGCCAGCAGCTTAATGGGATGGGAGACCCAGTACTTC.